This TCR beta chain came from a study of blood T cell repertoires in COVID-19. Germline V gene data show CDR1 as SGHDN and CDR2 as FVKESK. The CDR3 consists of 15 residues. With V trimmed by 1 base and J by 1 base, 0 bases remained unmatched. TCRdb's copy holds only in-frame clones and misses some; the assay was immunoSEQ multiplex PCR. The table has 450,000 to 600,000 clones, roughly 87% seen once. What was sequenced was PBMCs or T cells enriched from blood (not recorded which). The V gene is TRBV14, the J gene TRBJ1-3; 8 bases line up with TRBD1. The receptor was derived from a woman aged 18-29 years who had recovered from COVID-19. The CDR3 loop is CASSQGTGSGNTIYF. The CDR3, as DNA: TGTGCCAGCAGCCAAGGGACAGGGTCTGGAAACACCATATATTTT. The full variable domain, with the rest looked up from reference TRBV14 and TRBJ1-3, is EAGVTQFPSHSVIEKGQTVTLRCDPISGHDNLYWYRRVMGKEIKFLLHFVKESKQDESGMPNNRFLAERTGGTYSTLKVQPAELEDSGVYFCASSQGTGSGNTIYFGEGSWLTVV.